These 19 T cell receptor beta chains share one sample of origin, sequenced in a study of molecular identifiers for immune sequencing clone quantification. From the PCR reads, TCRdb called clonotypes with MiXCR, one entry per CDR3 protein. The sample lists over 600,000 distinct CDR3 sequences, about 20% occurring once. The sequencing sample was made of naive CD8+ T cells from blood, with Jurkat cell RNA spiked in. Subset in this sample: FACS-sorted CD8+CD4-CCR7+CD45RA+ naive T cells. Every receptor here comes from a human donor in good health. Some libraries in this study had Jurkat cell RNA spiked in.

This clonotype has a count of ten or more. The gene calls are TRBV28 and TRBJ1-2, with TRBD1 identical over 8 bases. The CDR3 spans 16 residues. V trimming: 3 bases; J trimming: 4 bases; junction bases outside the gene matches: 10. The germline CDR1 and CDR2 sequences are MDHEN and SYDVKM. CDR3 DNA sequence: TGTGCCAGCAGTTTCGACTTGACAGGGGCAAGCTATGGCTACACCTTC. Translating it yields CASSFDLTGASYGYTF.

This clonotype has more than one count but fewer than ten. This chain joins TRBV5-4 and TRBJ2-5; 7 nucleotides match TRBD1. CDR3 size: 18 residues. Germline V lookup: CDR1 SGHNT, CDR2 YYREEE (reference sequence). The junction had 16 bases not matched to a gene; V was cut back by 0 bases and J by 5 bases. CDR3 in amino acids: CASSLAVGGANIMETQYF. In DNA form, the CDR3 reads TGTGCCAGCAGCTTGGCCGTAGGGGGCGCAAATATTATGGAGACCCAGTACTTC.

This clonotype was counted ten times or more. The V and J genes are TRBV6-1 and TRBJ1-1; D possibly corresponds to TRBD1 (6 bases). Trimming took 6 bases from V and 0 from J, leaving 11 bases between them. CDR3 length: 14 amino acids. CDR1 MNHNS and CDR2 SASEGT come from the germline V gene. Here the CDR3 reads CASRETGLNTEAFF. CDR3 DNA: TGTGCCAGCAGAGAGACAGGCTTGAACACTGAAGCTTTCTTT.

This clonotype was found a few times. The conserved final phenylalanine or tryptophan is absent from the CDR3, which likely points to a read error. The DNA is left out, because the CDR3 cannot be placed on it with certainty; the CDR3 is given as TCRdb lists it. The chain carries TRBV27 and TRBJ2-7; TRBD2 reflects the table's D call only, with no check against the DNA. CDR1 MNHEY and CDR2 SMNVEV come from the germline V gene (reference sequence). The CDR3 is made up of 11 amino acids, end residues included. CDR3 sequence reads: CASSFGGGLYS.

This clonotype was observed many times. The rearrangement joins TRBV29-1 to TRBJ1-2; 7 bases map to TRBD1. After removal of 6 bases from V and 8 bases from J, the junction contained 9 bases not matched to a gene. The CDR3 extends over 12 amino acids. Per germline, CDR1 SQVTM and CDR2 ANQGSEA. The CDR3 loop reads CSVDRESGGYTF. CDR3 DNA sequence: TGCAGCGTAGACAGGGAGAGCGGCGGCTACACCTTC.

This clonotype was counted a few times. The gene calls are TRBV6-1 and TRBJ2-3, with D possibly matching TRBD2 (7 bases). The V and J ends lost 1 base and 3 bases respectively, with 11 bases between them. The CDR3 is made up of 15 amino acids. The V gene's germline CDR1 is MNHNS and CDR2 SASEGT. CDR3: CASSEGEGETDTQYF. Written as DNA, the CDR3 is TGTGCCAGCAGTGAAGGGGAGGGGGAAACAGATACGCAGTATTTT.

The table lists this clonotype with many counts. The chain couples TRBV4-2 to TRBJ2-3; the D is unclear. Trimming stripped 7 bases from V and 0 bases from J, with 14 bases between. CDR3 length: 15 residues. CDR1 is LGHNA and CDR2 is YNFKEQ in the germline V gene. The CDR3 loop is CASKTAFPSTDTQYF. The CDR3 nucleotides are TGTGCCAGCAAAACAGCGTTTCCTAGCACAGATACGCAGTATTTT.

This clonotype was seen at least ten times. V gene TRBV12-3 or TRBV12-4 combines with J gene TRBJ1-2; D is unresolved. The CDR3 sequence is 14 residues long. With 2 bases removed from V and 5 bases from J, the gap between germline ends came to 12 bases. As DNA, the CDR3 is TGTGCCAGCAGTTTATCCGGGCAGCCATATGGCTACACCTTC. Protein: CASSLSGQPYGYTF.

This clonotype turned up a few times. The V call is TRBV4-3, the J call TRBJ2-1; 12 nucleotides line up with TRBD1. V lost 3 bases to trimming and J lost 8 bases; unmatched junction nucleotides: 11. The germline V gene has CDR1 LGHNA and CDR2 YSLEER. The CDR3 runs 17 residues. CDR3 nucleotide sequence: TGCGCCAGCAGCCAGGGGACCCCCGGGACAGGGGGCGATGAGCAGTTCTTC. Amino acids: CASSQGTPGTGGDEQFF.

This clonotype showed up many times. V gene TRBV15 combines with J gene TRBJ2-3; 8 bases are a match to TRBD1. Trimming at V came to 0 bases and at J to 3 bases, leaving 5 bases not matched to a gene. The germline gives CDR1 LNHNV, CDR2 YYDKDF (reference sequence). The CDR3 has 16 amino acids. This chain's CDR3 is CATSRDRTGITDTQYF. The CDR3 bases are TGTGCCACCAGCAGAGACCGGACAGGGATAACAGATACGCAGTATTTT.

Details on this clonotype: A much larger clone is a single base away; this may be a read error. The chain links TRBV4-1 to TRBJ2-7, with D possibly being TRBD2 (5 bases). Looked up from germline, CDR1 is MGHRA and CDR2 is YSYEKL. Trimming removed 1 base from V and 5 bases from J, with 15 bases in between. The CDR3 spans 15 residues. The CDR3 protein is CASSQAKVLGDEQYF. DNA for the CDR3: TGCGCCAGCAGCCAAGCTAAGGTCCTCGGGGACGAGCAGTACTTC.

This clonotype was detected ten times or more. The rearrangement links TRBV28 to TRBJ2-7; tentatively, D is TRBD2 (6 bases). The germline CDR1 and CDR2 sequences are MDHEN and SYDVKM. CDR3 length: 15 residues. Trimming took 7 bases from V and 3 from J, leaving 19 bases between them. CDR3 in amino acids: CASTLARRGGYEQYF. CDR3 DNA sequence: TGTGCCAGCACCCTCGCCCGGAGGGGAGGCTACGAGCAGTACTTC.

Concerning this clonotype: A much larger clone sits a single nucleotide away, making a read error possible. The final CDR3 position lacks the conserved phenylalanine or tryptophan, pointing to a likely read error. The chain employs TRBV4-1 and TRBJ2-1; weak D call: TRBD1 (5 bases). Germline V CDR1 and CDR2: MGHRA, YSYEKL. The length of the CDR3 is 14 residues. V dropped 3 bases and J dropped 8 bases, with 14 bases sitting between them. The CDR3 reads CASSQSTGADEQFS. CDR3 bases: TGCGCCAGCAGCCAGTCAACAGGTGCCGATGAGCAGTTCTCC.

This clonotype has just a few counts. A much larger clone lies one base from this, so it may be a read error. The V and J genes are TRBV6-6 and TRBJ2-1; 9 bases line up with TRBD1. The CDR3 is 15 amino acids. Per the germline V gene, CDR1 is MNHNY and CDR2 is SVGAGI (reference sequence). CDR3: CASSPGTGFFNERFF. CDR3 nucleotides: TGTGCCAGCAGCCCTGGGACAGGGTTCTTCAATGAGCGGTTCTTC.

This clonotype turned up a few times. One base away lies a much larger clone, so this may be a sequencing read error. This rearrangement joins TRBV7-9 to TRBJ2-4, with D tentatively TRBD1 (6 bases). The germline V gene encodes CDR1 SEHNR and CDR2 FQNEAQ (reference sequence). This CDR3 contains 16 residues. V dropped 8 bases and J dropped 2 bases, with 19 bases sitting between them. CDR3 in DNA: TGTGCCAGCCAGAGCCCGGGACACTTAACCAAAAACATTCAGTACTTC. Translating gives CASQSPGHLTKNIQYF.

The chain couples TRBV6-5 to TRBJ1-1, with D perhaps TRBD1 (6 bases). V was clipped by 0 bases and J by 8 bases, with 19 bases between them. In germline, CDR1 is MNHEY, CDR2 SVGAGI. This CDR3 comprises 16 residues. The CDR3 sequence is CASSYSNSFGGPEAFF. As DNA, the CDR3 is TGTGCCAGCAGTTACTCGAACAGTTTCGGGGGCCCGGAAGCTTTCTTT.

In regard to this clonotype: The junction departs from germline at one end; a sequencing error may be responsible. The chain joins TRBV6-5 to TRBJ2-1, with a possible D match to TRBD2 (6 bases). Germline V gene sequence: CDR1 MNHEY, CDR2 SVGAGI. This CDR3 comprises 16 residues. As DNA, the CDR3 is TGTGCCAGCAGGGAGGCTACCGGGAGCTCCCACAATGAGCAGTTCTTC. This translates into CASREATGSSHNEQFF.

This clonotype was counted ten times or more. The rearrangement uses TRBV30 and TRBJ2-1, with D possibly being TRBD2 (5 bases). Per germline, CDR1 GTSNPN and CDR2 SVGIG (reference sequence). V was trimmed by 4 bases and J by 0 bases, leaving 13 bases between them. This CDR3 spans 15 amino acids. The CDR3 here is CAWNLAPISYNEQFF. CDR3 DNA sequence: TGTGCCTGGAACCTAGCCCCGATCTCCTACAATGAGCAGTTCTTC.

This clonotype showed up many times. V is TRBV20-1 and J is TRBJ2-7; D perhaps matches TRBD1 (5 bases). V lost 0 bases and J lost 3, with 12 bases in between. Germline assignment: CDR1 DFQATT and CDR2 SNEGSKA (reference sequence). The CDR3 runs 14 residues. The CDR3 is CSARDLRAGYEQYF. The CDR3 bases are TGCAGTGCTAGAGATCTCAGGGCAGGCTACGAGCAGTACTTC.